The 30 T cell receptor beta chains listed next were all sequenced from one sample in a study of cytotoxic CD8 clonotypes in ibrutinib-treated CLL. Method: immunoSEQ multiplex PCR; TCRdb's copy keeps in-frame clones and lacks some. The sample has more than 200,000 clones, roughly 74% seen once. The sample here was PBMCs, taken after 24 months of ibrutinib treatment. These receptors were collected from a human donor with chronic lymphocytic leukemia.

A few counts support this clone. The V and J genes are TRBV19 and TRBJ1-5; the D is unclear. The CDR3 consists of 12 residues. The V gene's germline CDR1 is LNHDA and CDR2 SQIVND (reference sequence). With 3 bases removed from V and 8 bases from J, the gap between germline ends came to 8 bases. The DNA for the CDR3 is TGTGCCAGTAGTATCGGGTTGGAGCCCCAGCATTTT. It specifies CASSIGLEPQHF.

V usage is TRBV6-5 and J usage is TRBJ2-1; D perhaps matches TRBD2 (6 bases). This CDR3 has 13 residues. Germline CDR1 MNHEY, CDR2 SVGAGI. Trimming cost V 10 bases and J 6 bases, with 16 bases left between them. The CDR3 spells CATRGGSRNEQFF. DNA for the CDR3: TGTGCCACCAGAGGAGGGTCACGCAATGAGCAGTTCTTC.

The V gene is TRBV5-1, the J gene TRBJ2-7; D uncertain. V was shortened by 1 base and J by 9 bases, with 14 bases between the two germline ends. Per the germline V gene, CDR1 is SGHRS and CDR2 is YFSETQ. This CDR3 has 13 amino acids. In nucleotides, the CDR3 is TGCGCCAGCAGCTTGTTCGGTCAGACTGGGCAGTACTTC. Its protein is CASSLFGQTGQYF.

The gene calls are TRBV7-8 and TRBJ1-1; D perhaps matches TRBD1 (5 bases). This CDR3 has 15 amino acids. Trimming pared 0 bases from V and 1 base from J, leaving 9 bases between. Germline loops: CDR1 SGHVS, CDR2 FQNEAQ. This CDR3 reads CASSLAEGQNTEAFF. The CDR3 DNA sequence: TGTGCCAGCAGCTTAGCGGAGGGGCAGAACACTGAAGCTTTCTTT.

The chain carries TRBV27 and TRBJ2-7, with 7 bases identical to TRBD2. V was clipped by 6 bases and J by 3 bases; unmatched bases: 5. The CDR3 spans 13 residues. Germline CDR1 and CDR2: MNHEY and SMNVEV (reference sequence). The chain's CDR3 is CASRIAGSYEQYF. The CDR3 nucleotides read TGTGCCAGCAGAATAGCGGGTAGCTACGAGCAGTACTTC.

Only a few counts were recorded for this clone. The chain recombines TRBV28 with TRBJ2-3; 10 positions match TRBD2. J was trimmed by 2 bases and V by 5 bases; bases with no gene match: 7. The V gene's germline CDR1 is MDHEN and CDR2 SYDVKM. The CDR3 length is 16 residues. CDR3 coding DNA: TGTGCCAGCAGTCCGCTAGCGGGAGTACTCACAGATACGCAGTATTTT. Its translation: CASSPLAGVLTDTQYF.

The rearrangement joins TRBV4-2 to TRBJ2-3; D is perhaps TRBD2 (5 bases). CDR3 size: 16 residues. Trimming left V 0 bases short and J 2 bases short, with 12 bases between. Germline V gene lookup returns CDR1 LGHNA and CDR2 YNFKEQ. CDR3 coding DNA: TGTGCCAGCAGCCAAGATATAAGCGGATACACAGATACGCAGTATTTT. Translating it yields CASSQDISGYTDTQYF.

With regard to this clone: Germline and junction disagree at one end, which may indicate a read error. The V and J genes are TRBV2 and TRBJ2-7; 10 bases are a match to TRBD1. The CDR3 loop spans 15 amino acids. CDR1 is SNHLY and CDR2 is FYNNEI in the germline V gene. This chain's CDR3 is CATSGRDRGIYEQYF. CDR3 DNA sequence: TGTGCCACCAGTGGCCGGGACAGGGGCATATACGAGCAGTACTTC.

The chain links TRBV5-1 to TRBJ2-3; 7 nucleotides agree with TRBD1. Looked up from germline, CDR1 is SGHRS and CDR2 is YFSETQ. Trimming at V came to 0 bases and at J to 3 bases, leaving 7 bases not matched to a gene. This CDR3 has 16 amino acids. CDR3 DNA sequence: TGCGCCAGCAGCTTGGGGACAGGAAGTTCGACAGATACGCAGTATTTT. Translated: CASSLGTGSSTDTQYF.

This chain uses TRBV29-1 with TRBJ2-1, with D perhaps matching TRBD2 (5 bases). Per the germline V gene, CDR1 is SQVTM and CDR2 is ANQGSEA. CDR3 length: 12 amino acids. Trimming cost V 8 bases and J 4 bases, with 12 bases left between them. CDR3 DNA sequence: TGCAGCTCCGGACTGGAATACAATGAGCAGTTCTTC. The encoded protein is CSSGLEYNEQFF.

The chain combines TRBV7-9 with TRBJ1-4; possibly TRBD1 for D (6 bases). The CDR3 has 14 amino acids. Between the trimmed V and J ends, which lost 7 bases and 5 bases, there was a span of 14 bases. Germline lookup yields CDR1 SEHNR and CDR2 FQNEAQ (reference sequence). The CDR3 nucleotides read TGTGCCAGCATAAGTGGGGGGCCCAATGAAAAACTGTTTTTT. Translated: CASISGGPNEKLFF.

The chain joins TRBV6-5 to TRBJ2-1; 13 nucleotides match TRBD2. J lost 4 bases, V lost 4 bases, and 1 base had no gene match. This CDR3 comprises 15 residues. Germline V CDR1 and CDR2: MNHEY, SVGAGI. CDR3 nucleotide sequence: TGTGCCAGCAGTTCGACTAGCGGGGGGTACAATGAGCAGTTCTTC. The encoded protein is CASSSTSGGYNEQFF.

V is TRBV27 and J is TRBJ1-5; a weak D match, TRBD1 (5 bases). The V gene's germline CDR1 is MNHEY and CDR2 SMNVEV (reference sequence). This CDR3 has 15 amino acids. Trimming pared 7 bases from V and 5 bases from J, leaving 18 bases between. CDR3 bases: TGTGCCAGCACCCTGATGGGGGGAACGGATCAGCCCCAGCATTTT. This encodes CASTLMGGTDQPQHF.

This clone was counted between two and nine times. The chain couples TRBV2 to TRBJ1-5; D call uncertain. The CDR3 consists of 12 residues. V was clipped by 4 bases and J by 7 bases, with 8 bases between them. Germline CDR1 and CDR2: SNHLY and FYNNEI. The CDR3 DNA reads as TGTGCCAGCAGTGGGGCGGGACAGCCCCAGCATTTT. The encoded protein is CASSGAGQPQHF.

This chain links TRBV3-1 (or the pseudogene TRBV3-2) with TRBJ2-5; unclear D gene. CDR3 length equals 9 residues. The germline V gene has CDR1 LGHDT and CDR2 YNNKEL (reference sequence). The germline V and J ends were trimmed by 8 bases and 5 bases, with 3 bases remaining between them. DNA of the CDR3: TGTGCCAGCGGGGAGACCCAGTACTTC. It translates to CASGETQYF.

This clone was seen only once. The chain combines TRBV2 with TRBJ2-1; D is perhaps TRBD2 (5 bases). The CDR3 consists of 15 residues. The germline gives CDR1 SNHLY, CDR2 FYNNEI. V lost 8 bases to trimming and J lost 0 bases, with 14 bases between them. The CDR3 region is CASWASLGSYNEQFF. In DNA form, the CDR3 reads TGTGCCAGCTGGGCTAGCCTGGGCTCCTACAATGAGCAGTTCTTC.

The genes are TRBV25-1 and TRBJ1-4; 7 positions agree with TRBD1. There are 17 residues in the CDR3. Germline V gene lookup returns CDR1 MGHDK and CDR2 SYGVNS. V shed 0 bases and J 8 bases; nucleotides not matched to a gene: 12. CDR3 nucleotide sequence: TGTGCCAGCAGTGAATATATCCGGGGACAGCTTGGGGAAAAACTGTTTTTT. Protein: CASSEYIRGQLGEKLFF.

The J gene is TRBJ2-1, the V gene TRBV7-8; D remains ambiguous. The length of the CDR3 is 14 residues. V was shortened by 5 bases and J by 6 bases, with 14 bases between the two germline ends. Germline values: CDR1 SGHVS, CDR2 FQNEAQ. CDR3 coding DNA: TGTGCCAGCAGCGCTCGTTATATCCTCAATGAGCAGTTCTTC. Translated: CASSARYILNEQFF.

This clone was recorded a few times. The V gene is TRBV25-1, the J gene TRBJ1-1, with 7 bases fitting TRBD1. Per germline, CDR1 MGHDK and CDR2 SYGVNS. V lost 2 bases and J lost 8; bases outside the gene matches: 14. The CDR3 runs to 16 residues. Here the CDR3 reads CASSERQGVSTSEAFF. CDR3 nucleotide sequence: TGTGCCAGCAGTGAACGGCAGGGGGTAAGCACCTCAGAAGCTTTCTTT.

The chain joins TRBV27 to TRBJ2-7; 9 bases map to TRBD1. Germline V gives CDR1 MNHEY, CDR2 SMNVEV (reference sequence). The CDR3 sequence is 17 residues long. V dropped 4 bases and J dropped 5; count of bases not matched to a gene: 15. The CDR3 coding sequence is TGTGCCAGCAGTTCCTTCATACGGACAGGGGTCCCCCACGAGCAGTACTTC. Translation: CASSSFIRTGVPHEQYF.

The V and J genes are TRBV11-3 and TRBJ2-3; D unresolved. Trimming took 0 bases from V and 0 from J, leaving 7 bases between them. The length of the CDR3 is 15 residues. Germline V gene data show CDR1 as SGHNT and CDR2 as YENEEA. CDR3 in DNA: TGTGCCAGCAGCTTAGATAGCTTCAGCACAGATACGCAGTATTTT. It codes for CASSLDSFSTDTQYF.

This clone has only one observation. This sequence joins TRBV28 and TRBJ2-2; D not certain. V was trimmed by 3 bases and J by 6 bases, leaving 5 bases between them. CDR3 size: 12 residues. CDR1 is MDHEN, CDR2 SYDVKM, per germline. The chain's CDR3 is CASSFSSGELFF. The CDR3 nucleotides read TGTGCCAGCAGTTTCAGTTCCGGGGAGCTGTTTTTT.

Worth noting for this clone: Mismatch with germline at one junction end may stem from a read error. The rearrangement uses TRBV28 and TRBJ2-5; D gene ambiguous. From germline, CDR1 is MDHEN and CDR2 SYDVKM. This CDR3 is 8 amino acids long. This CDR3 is CLPETQYF. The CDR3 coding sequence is TGCCTCCCGGAGACCCAGTACTTC.

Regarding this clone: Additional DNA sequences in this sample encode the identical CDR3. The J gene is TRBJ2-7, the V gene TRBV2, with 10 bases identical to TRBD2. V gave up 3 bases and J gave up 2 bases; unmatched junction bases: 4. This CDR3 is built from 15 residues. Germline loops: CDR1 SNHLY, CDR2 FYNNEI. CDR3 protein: CASSESSGSAYEQYF. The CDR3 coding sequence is TGTGCCAGCAGTGAGTCTAGCGGGAGCGCCTACGAGCAGTACTTC.

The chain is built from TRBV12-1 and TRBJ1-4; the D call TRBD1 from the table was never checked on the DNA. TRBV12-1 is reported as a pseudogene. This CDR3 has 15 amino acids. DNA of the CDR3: TGTGCCAGCAGCTTTAGGACAGGGGATAATGAAAAACTGTTTTTT. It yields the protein CASSFRTGDNEKLFF.

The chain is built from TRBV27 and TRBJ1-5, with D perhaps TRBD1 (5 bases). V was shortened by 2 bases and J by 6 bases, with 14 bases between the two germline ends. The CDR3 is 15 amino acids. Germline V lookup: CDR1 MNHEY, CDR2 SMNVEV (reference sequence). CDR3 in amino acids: CASSLKRQLGQPQHF. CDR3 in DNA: TGTGCCAGCAGTTTAAAACGACAGCTAGGTCAGCCCCAGCATTTT.

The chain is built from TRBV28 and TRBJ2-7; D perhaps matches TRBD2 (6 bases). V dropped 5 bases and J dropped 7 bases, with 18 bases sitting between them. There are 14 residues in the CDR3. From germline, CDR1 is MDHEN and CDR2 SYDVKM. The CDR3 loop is CASSIRDFGGEQYF. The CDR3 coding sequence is TGTGCCAGCAGTATCCGGGACTTTGGAGGGGAGCAGTACTTC.

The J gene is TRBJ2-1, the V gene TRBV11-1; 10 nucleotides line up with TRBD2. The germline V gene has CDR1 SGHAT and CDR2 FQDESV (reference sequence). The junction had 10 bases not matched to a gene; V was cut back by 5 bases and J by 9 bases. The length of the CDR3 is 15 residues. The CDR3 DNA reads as TGTGCCAGCAGCCTATCTAGCGGGAGTGGTCTTGAGCAGTTCTTC. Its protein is CASSLSSGSGLEQFF.

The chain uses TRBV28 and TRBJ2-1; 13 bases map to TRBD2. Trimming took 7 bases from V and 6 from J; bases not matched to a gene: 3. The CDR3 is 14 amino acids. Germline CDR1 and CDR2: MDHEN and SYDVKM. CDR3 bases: TGTGCCAGCATGGGACTAGCGGGAATCAATGAGCAGTTCTTC. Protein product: CASMGLAGINEQFF. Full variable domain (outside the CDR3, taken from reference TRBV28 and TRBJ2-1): DVKVTQSSRYLVKRTGEKVFLECVQDMDHENMFWYRQDPGLGLRLIYFSYDVKMKEKGDIPEGYSVSREKKERFSLILESASTNQTSMYLCASMGLAGINEQFFGPGTRLTVL.

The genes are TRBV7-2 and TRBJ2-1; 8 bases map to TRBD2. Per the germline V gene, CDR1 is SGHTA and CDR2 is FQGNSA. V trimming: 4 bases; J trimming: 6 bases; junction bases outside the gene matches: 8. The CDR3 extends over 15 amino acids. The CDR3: CASSSSGGRANEQFF. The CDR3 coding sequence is TGTGCCAGCAGCTCTTCGGGAGGGCGCGCCAATGAGCAGTTCTTC.